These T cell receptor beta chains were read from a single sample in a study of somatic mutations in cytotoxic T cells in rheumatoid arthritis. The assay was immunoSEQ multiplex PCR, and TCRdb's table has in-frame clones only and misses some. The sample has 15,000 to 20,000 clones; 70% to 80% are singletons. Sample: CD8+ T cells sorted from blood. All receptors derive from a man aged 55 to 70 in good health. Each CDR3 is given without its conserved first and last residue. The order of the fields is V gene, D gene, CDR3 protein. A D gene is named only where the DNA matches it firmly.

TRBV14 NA ASSPYHYSGDTQY
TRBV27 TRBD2 ASQGLTTDTQY
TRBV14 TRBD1 ASSQRTGRHTEAF
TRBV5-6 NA ASSFGQAYEQY
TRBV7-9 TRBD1 ASSTVPGQGWEDTQY
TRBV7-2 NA ASSLAQDGYT
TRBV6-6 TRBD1 ASSYGQGAYEQY
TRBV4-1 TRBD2 ASSQKGLAGVADTQY
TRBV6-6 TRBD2 ASSYGAGVTDTQY
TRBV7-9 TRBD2 ASSFFPRGTGANVLT
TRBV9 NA ASSGRPGKEGYEQY
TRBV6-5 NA ASTTGHSSERY
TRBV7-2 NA ASSAYSTNNEKLF
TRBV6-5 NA ASRSGPEQY
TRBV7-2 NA ASSLGVDLSSYNEQF